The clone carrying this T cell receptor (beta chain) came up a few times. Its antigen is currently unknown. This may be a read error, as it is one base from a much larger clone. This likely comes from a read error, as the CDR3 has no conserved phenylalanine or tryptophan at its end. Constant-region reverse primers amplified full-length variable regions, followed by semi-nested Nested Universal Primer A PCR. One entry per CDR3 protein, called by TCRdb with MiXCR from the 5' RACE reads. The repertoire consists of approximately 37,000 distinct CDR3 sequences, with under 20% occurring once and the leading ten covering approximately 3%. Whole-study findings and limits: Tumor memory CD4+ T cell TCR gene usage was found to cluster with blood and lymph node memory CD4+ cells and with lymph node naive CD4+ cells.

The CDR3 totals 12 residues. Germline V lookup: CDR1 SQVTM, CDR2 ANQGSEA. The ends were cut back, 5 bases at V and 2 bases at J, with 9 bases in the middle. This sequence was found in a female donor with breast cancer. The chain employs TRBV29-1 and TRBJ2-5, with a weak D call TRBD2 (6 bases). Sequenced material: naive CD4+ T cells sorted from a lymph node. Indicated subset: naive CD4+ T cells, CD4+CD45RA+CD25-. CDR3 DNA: TGCAGCGTTCGGGAGCTACAAGAGACCCAGTACTCC. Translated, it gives CSVRELQETQYS.